The 24 T cell receptor beta chains below were found in one sample sequenced in a study of T cell repertoires in cytomegalovirus infection. MiXCR, run by TCRdb on the reads, gives a single entry per CDR3 protein. The sample contains about 600,000 distinct CDR3 sequences, approximately 25% of which appear only once. The source material was CD8+ T cells from PBMCs. The receptors stem from a human donor in good health (CMV status not recorded). Some clones in this sample may be carry-over from other donors' samples.

The V call is TRBV15, the J call TRBJ2-1; TRBD2 is a possible D gene (6 bases). CDR1 and CDR2 (germline): LNHNV, YYDKDF (reference sequence). The CDR3 sequence is 16 residues long. The V and J ends lost 2 bases and 0 bases respectively, with 11 bases between them. Here the CDR3 reads CATSRWGDSSYNEQFF. DNA of the CDR3: TGTGCCACCAGCAGATGGGGGGATAGCTCCTACAATGAGCAGTTCTTC.

This clonotype was counted a few times. The chain joins TRBV10-3 to TRBJ1-4, with D uncertain. The germline gives CDR1 ENHRY, CDR2 SYGVKD. The CDR3 contains 18 residues. V was trimmed by 0 bases and J by 4 bases, leaving 18 bases between them. In DNA form, the CDR3 reads TGTGCCATCAGTGAGTCCCGGACTGACTCGTCCCTTAATGAAAAACTGTTTTTT. Amino acid sequence: CAISESRTDSSLNEKLFF.

This clonotype has more than one count but fewer than ten. The gene calls are TRBV2 and TRBJ1-1, with 7 positions matching TRBD1. With 7 bases clipped from V and 4 bases from J, the junction kept 9 bases outside the gene matches. The CDR3 is made up of 14 amino acids. Germline V gives CDR1 SNHLY, CDR2 FYNNEI. The CDR3 DNA reads TGTGCCAGCATAGGGGGCCCTCGGGGCACTGAAGCTTTCTTT. Translation: CASIGGPRGTEAFF.

This clonotype occurred a few times. The chain employs TRBV18 and TRBJ1-1, with no clear D. Looked up from germline, CDR1 is KGHSH and CDR2 is LQKENI. Trimming shortened V by 2 bases and J by 4 bases, and 17 bases separated the two germline ends. The CDR3 runs 16 residues. The CDR3 DNA is TGTGCCAGCTCACCAGGGGAGGGCTCGAGTTTCACTGAAGCTTTCTTT. This encodes CASSPGEGSSFTEAFF.

The chain joins TRBV9 to TRBJ1-6, with 7 bases fitting TRBD1. This CDR3 region has 14 residues. The ends lost 3 bases at V and 8 bases at J; junction bases unmatched: 5. Germline values: CDR1 SGDLS, CDR2 YYNGEE. The CDR3 loop is CASSAGQNYSPLHF. The CDR3 coding sequence is TGTGCCAGCAGCGCGGGACAGAACTATTCACCCCTCCACTTT.

This clonotype turned up a few times. Here the CDR3 reads CASSLVGSPPNIQYF. For the CDR3, the DNA is TGTGCCAGCAGCTTAGTTGGCAGCCCACCAAACATTCAGTACTTC. The chain combines TRBV7-9 with TRBJ2-4; no definite D call. Deletions cut 1 base from V and 6 bases from J, with 13 bases between. This CDR3 contains 15 residues. CDR1 SEHNR and CDR2 FQNEAQ come from the germline V gene (reference sequence). The full variable domain, completed using reference TRBV7-9 and TRBJ2-4, is DTGVSQNPRHKITKRGQNVTFRCDPISEHNRLYWYRQTLGQGPEFLTYFQNEAQLEKSRLLSDRFSAERPKGSFSTLEIQRTEQGDSAMYLCASSLVGSPPNIQYFGAGTRLSVL.

This chain links TRBV13 with TRBJ2-7; no definite D call. This CDR3 is built from 13 residues. CDR1 is PRHDT and CDR2 is FYEKMQ in the germline V gene (reference sequence). The V and J ends lost 0 bases and 3 bases respectively, with 6 bases between them. The CDR3 region has the DNA TGTGCCAGCAGCTTAGGGACCCTCTACGAGCAGTACTTC. Protein product: CASSLGTLYEQYF.

The rearrangement uses TRBV20-1 and TRBJ1-2, with a weak D call TRBD1 (6 bases). Germline lookup yields CDR1 DFQATT and CDR2 SNEGSKA (reference sequence). This CDR3 contains 13 residues. Trimming cost V 8 bases and J 3 bases, with 16 bases left between them. CDR3 nucleotides: TGCAGTCAGGCGCGGCGACAGGACTATGGCTACACCTTC. Encoded protein: CSQARRQDYGYTF.

The chain carries TRBV19 and TRBJ1-4, with 11 nucleotides matching TRBD1. The CDR3 spans 14 residues. Germline trimming cut 7 bases from V and 6 bases from J; bases unmatched to any gene: 4. The germline gives CDR1 LNHDA, CDR2 SQIVND (reference sequence). In DNA form, the CDR3 reads TGTGCCAGTACCCCGGACAGGGGGCATGAAAAACTGTTTTTT. As protein: CASTPDRGHEKLFF.

Concerning this clonotype: Sequence at one end of the junction differs from germline and may be a read error. V usage is TRBV20-1 and J usage is TRBJ2-7; D is possibly TRBD1 (5 bases). This CDR3 comprises 16 residues. The V gene's germline CDR1 is DFQATT and CDR2 SNEGSKA (reference sequence). The DNA for the CDR3 is TGCAGTGCTAGGGACCGACAGTTGACGGGTTCCTACGAGCAGTACTTT. This gives the protein CSARDRQLTGSYEQYF.

This clonotype was counted a few times. J is TRBJ1-6 and V is TRBV20-1; D is undetermined. V lost 2 bases and J 0 bases, leaving 8 bases between the germline ends. Germline-derived CDR1 and CDR2 are DFQATT and SNEGSKA (reference sequence). CDR3 length: 15 amino acids. The CDR3 DNA sequence: TGCAGTGCTAGAATTGGCCTCTCCTATAATTCACCCCTCCACTTT. It is translated as CSARIGLSYNSPLHF.

Only a few counts were recorded for this clonotype. The chain employs TRBV11-1 and TRBJ2-3; 8 bases agree with TRBD2. Germline loops: CDR1 SGHAT, CDR2 FQDESV (reference sequence). Unmatched junction bases numbered 4, after V lost 5 bases and J lost 3 bases. The CDR3 length is 14 residues. The CDR3 here is CASSQSGGTDTQYF. The CDR3 nucleotides read TGTGCCAGCAGCCAGAGCGGGGGAACAGATACGCAGTATTTT.

The chain is built from TRBV7-9 and TRBJ1-5, with D perhaps TRBD1 (6 bases). CDR1 SEHNR and CDR2 FQNEAQ come from the germline V gene (reference sequence). Trimming took 5 bases from V and 7 from J, leaving 15 bases between them. The CDR3 sequence is 14 residues long. The CDR3 nucleotides are TGTGCCAGCAGCGCACAGGGACGGAAACAGCCCCAGCATTTT. It yields the protein CASSAQGRKQPQHF.

This clonotype was seen more than once but under ten times. This chain uses TRBV27 with TRBJ2-1; no clear D. V dropped 5 bases and J dropped 2 bases, with 7 bases sitting between them. The germline V gene encodes CDR1 MNHEY and CDR2 SMNVEV (reference sequence). This CDR3 contains 13 residues. CDR3 residues: CASSPITYNEQFF. CDR3 DNA sequence: TGTGCCAGCAGTCCTATCACCTACAATGAGCAGTTCTTC.

Worth noting for this clonotype: A read error may account for a junction end that differs from germline. The chain has TRBV25-1 and TRBJ2-1; D tentatively reads TRBD1 or TRBD2 (6 bases each). The CDR3 is made up of 16 amino acids. Looked up from germline, CDR1 is MGHDK and CDR2 is SYGVNS. The CDR3 here is CASSPYGTKGGNVQFF. The DNA of the CDR3 is TGTGCCAGCAGCCCATACGGGACCAAGGGGGGCAATGTGCAGTTCTTC. The whole variable domain, filled in from reference TRBV25-1 and TRBJ2-1, reads EADIYQTPRYLVIGTGKKITLECSQTMGHDKMYWYQQDPGMELHLIHYSYGVNSTEKGDLSSESTVSRIRTEHFPLTLESARPSHTSQYLCASSPYGTKGGNVQFFGPGTRLTVL.

At least ten counts were recorded for this clonotype. The chain is built from TRBV19 and TRBJ2-7, with TRBD1 as a possible D gene (5 bases). The V end was cut by 5 bases, the J end by 0 bases, with 11 bases between. The germline V gene encodes CDR1 LNHDA and CDR2 SQIVND (reference sequence). The CDR3 has 14 residues. The CDR3 region has the DNA TGTGCCAGTAGTTCTCAGGGTAACTCCTACGAGCAGTACTTC. It specifies CASSSQGNSYEQYF.

The chain joins TRBV29-1 to TRBJ2-1; D gene ambiguous. This CDR3 has 12 amino acids. Germline CDR1 is SQVTM and CDR2 is ANQGSEA. V lost 3 bases and J lost 8, with 11 bases in between. This CDR3 is CSVEWRRDEQFF. The CDR3, as DNA: TGCAGCGTTGAGTGGCGACGGGATGAGCAGTTCTTC.

At least ten counts were recorded for this clonotype. CDR3 amino acids: CASSPREPVLFF. The CDR3 nucleotides read TGTGCCAGCAGCCCCCGGGAGCCCGTCCTGTTTTTT. The chain uses TRBV7-9 and TRBJ1-4; D remains unclear. V lost 5 bases to trimming and J lost 14 bases, with 15 bases between them. Germline V gene data show CDR1 as SEHNR and CDR2 as FQNEAQ (reference sequence). There are 12 residues in the CDR3.

This clonotype was detected once. The rearrangement joins TRBV7-4 to TRBJ2-3; D not resolved. This CDR3 has 10 amino acids. Germline V gives CDR1 SGHVT, CDR2 SQSDAQ. V lost 8 bases and J 4 bases, leaving 4 bases between the germline ends. For the CDR3, the DNA is TGTGCCAGCGAGCCAGATACGCAGTATTTT. This translates into CASEPDTQYF.

V is TRBV5-6 and J is TRBJ2-1, with 13 bases matching TRBD2. The V segment lost 2 bases and the J segment 10 bases; nucleotides outside the gene matches: 6. CDR3 length: 15 residues. The V gene's germline CDR1 is SGHDT and CDR2 YYEEEE. CDR3 amino acids: CASSFRTSGGREQFF. In nucleotides, the CDR3 is TGTGCCAGCAGCTTCCGGACTAGCGGGGGCAGGGAGCAGTTCTTC.

The table lists this clonotype with many counts. The V call is TRBV7-2, the J call TRBJ1-2; 8 bases align to TRBD1. The CDR3 contains 16 residues. The germline gives CDR1 SGHTA, CDR2 FQGNSA. Trimming took 7 bases from V and 3 from J; bases not matched to a gene: 13. CDR3 protein: CASNLLSRGHHYGYTF. The CDR3 bases are TGTGCCAGCAACCTTTTGTCCAGGGGGCATCACTATGGCTACACCTTC.

This clonotype was counted between two and nine times. The rearrangement joins TRBV7-9 to TRBJ2-2; D unresolved. CDR1 SEHNR and CDR2 FQNEAQ come from the germline V gene (reference sequence). The CDR3 sequence is 12 residues long. V was shortened by 5 bases and J by 7 bases, with 8 bases between the two germline ends. The CDR3 region has the DNA TGTGCCAGCAGCCAAAACTTCGGGGAGCTGTTTTTT. Encoded protein: CASSQNFGELFF.

J is TRBJ2-7 and V is TRBV4-2; 9 bases fit TRBD2. The length of the CDR3 is 15 residues. Germline lookup yields CDR1 LGHNA and CDR2 YNFKEQ. J gave up 3 bases and V 1 base, and 4 bases lay outside the gene matches. CDR3 sequence: CASSQAWTSVYEQYF. Written as DNA, the CDR3 is TGTGCCAGCAGCCAAGCGTGGACTAGCGTCTACGAGCAGTACTTC.

This clonotype showed up just a few times. The chain carries TRBV28 and TRBJ2-7; D might be TRBD2 (5 bases). This CDR3 has 12 amino acids. Germline V gene data show CDR1 as MDHEN and CDR2 as SYDVKM. V lost 5 bases and J 3 bases, leaving 8 bases between the germline ends. CDR3 in amino acids: CASSGLDYEQYV. In DNA, the CDR3 is TGTGCCAGCAGTGGACTGGACTACGAGCAGTACGTC.